Sequencing of this T cell receptor (beta chain) was carried out in a study of technical replicates of blood from a handful of donors. J gave up 6 bases and V 5 bases, and 18 bases lay outside the gene matches. CDR1 is SEHNR and CDR2 is FQNEAQ in the germline V gene (reference sequence). The length of the CDR3 is 17 residues. Clones were sequenced by immunoSEQ multiplex PCR, and TCRdb holds only the in-frame ones, with some missing. The repertoire holds tens of thousands of clones, with around 94% as singletons. Material: T cells isolated from PBMCs. The chain employs TRBV7-9 and TRBJ2-7, with TRBD1 matching over 8 bases. The TCR was taken from a human donor in good health. CDR3 loop: CASSAPRRDRPGGEQYF. CDR3 bases: TGTGCCAGCAGCGCACCTCGGAGGGACAGGCCAGGTGGCGAGCAGTACTTC. The full variable domain, its missing parts supplied by reference TRBV7-9 and TRBJ2-7, is DTGVSQNPRHKITKRGQNVTFRCDPISEHNRLYWYRQTLGQGPEFLTYFQNEAQLEKSRLLSDRFSAERPKGSFSTLEIQRTEQGDSAMYLCASSAPRRDRPGGEQYFGPGTRLTVT.